This TCR beta chain emerged from a study of regulatory T cells in long-lasting Graves disease. iRepertoire HTBI primers and Arm-PCR of CDR3 regions built TCR beta libraries. TCRdb re-called the multiplex PCR reads through MiXCR, storing one row per CDR3 protein. The sample holds about 200,000 distinct CDR3 sequences, roughly a fifth seen once. The CDR3 length is 17 residues. Germline V gene data show CDR1 as GTSNPN and CDR2 as SVGIG (reference sequence). The ends were cut back, 0 bases at V and 7 bases at J, with 24 bases in the middle. Time point specified: newly diagnosed GD, antithyroid drugs for less than 3 months. From RNA extracted from PBMCs, the TCR library was made. This clonotype was recorded at least ten times. Separately, the same data were catalogued under a study of T cells in Graves' hyperthyroidism and ophthalmopathy. This second report adds: Hyperthyroidism patients were newly diagnosed, had disease duration under 2 months, and were aged 18 to 65 years.

The material sequenced was peripheral blood mononuclear cells (PBMCs), taken at new diagnosis, from a patient treated with antithyroid drugs. This sequence originates from a woman aged 25 to 39 with Graves disease. This chain uses TRBV30 with TRBJ1-2; D may be TRBD1 (5 bases). The CDR3 region has the DNA TGTGCCTGGAGTGTAGGGACCCCTGGATCTTGGGCAGGTGGCTACACCTTC. This codes for CAWSVGTPGSWAGGYTF.